The 20 T cell receptor beta chains in this list originate from one sample, sequenced in a study of shared clonotypes between healthy human individuals. Data came from immunoSEQ multiplex PCR; TCRdb stores just in-frame clones and leaves some out. The data hold about 380,000 clones, with just over 95% observed a single time. The sequencing input was memory CD8+ T cells sorted from blood. Subset specified: CD45RO+ cells pooled with CCR7-negative TemRA cells. These receptors were taken from a young man in good health.

In its sample, this clone was seen once. The CDR3 spells CASSSPGQGERNTIYF. In DNA form, the CDR3 reads TGTGCCAGCAGTTCGCCGGGACAGGGAGAGAGAAACACCATATATTTT. This rearrangement joins TRBV28 to TRBJ1-3; TRBD1 matches 9 bases. V was pared by 4 bases and J by 5 bases, with 9 bases of the junction left unmatched. This CDR3 contains 16 residues. CDR1 MDHEN and CDR2 SYDVKM come from the germline V gene.

The chain carries TRBV15 and TRBJ2-7, with TRBD1 matching 9 bases. Trimming removed 3 bases from V and 3 bases from J; junction bases left unmatched: 3. In germline, CDR1 is LNHNV, CDR2 YYDKDF (reference sequence). This CDR3 is 14 amino acids long. This CDR3 reads CATSRTGGNYEQYF. For the CDR3, the DNA is TGTGCCACCAGCAGGACAGGGGGAAACTACGAGCAGTACTTC.

This sequence joins TRBV5-1 and TRBJ2-5, with 8 bases lining up with TRBD2. The CDR3 consists of 12 residues. Germline values: CDR1 SGHRS, CDR2 YFSETQ. With 5 bases clipped from V and 10 bases from J, the junction kept 7 bases outside the gene matches. The CDR3 here is CASRSTAGGQYF. CDR3 DNA: TGCGCCAGCAGATCGACCGCGGGGGGCCAGTACTTC.

This rearrangement joins TRBV29-1 to TRBJ2-3; D remains ambiguous. Trimming took 4 bases from V and 2 from J, leaving 10 bases between them. The CDR3 covers 13 residues. Germline lookup yields CDR1 SQVTM and CDR2 ANQGSEA. This chain's CDR3 is CSVGLSLTDTQYF. The CDR3 coding sequence is TGCAGCGTTGGACTTTCCCTCACAGATACGCAGTATTTT.

About this clone itself: Other DNA sequences in the same sample also yield this CDR3. V is TRBV28 and J is TRBJ2-5; D gene unclear. Per the germline V gene, CDR1 is MDHEN and CDR2 is SYDVKM. This CDR3 region has 11 residues. V lost 6 bases and J lost 1, with 3 bases in between. This CDR3 is CASRGQETQYF. The CDR3 DNA is TGTGCCAGCAGGGGCCAAGAGACCCAGTACTTC.

The V call is TRBV6-6, the J call TRBJ1-5; 7 bases are shared with TRBD1. The J segment lost 4 bases and the V segment lost 5 bases, leaving 8 bases of the junction unmatched. CDR3 length equals 15 residues. Germline V gene lookup returns CDR1 MNHNY and CDR2 SVGAGI (reference sequence). For the CDR3, the DNA is TGTGCCAGCAGTGATAGACAGGGAGGGAATCAGCCCCAGCATTTT. It codes for CASSDRQGGNQPQHF.

V usage is TRBV11-2 and J usage is TRBJ2-5, with D possibly matching TRBD1 (5 bases). The CDR3 is 14 amino acids. Per the germline V gene, CDR1 is SGHAT and CDR2 is FQNNGV. Between the trimmed V and J ends, which lost 1 base and 5 bases, there was a span of 11 bases. CDR3 DNA: TGTGCCAGCAGCTTAGTTCCAGGGTGGGAGACCCAGTACTTC. It is translated as CASSLVPGWETQYF.

The V and J genes are TRBV5-6 and TRBJ2-7; no definite D call. The CDR3 runs 14 residues. Germline CDR1 reads SGHDT; CDR2 reads YYEEEE. The V gene lost 0 bases and the J gene lost 0 bases, with 7 bases spanning the gap. This CDR3 is CASSLGAFSYEQYF. The CDR3 DNA sequence: TGTGCCAGCAGCTTGGGAGCCTTCTCCTACGAGCAGTACTTC.

The rearrangement joins TRBV6-1 to TRBJ2-7; 12 bases agree with TRBD2. This CDR3 has 16 residues. Germline assignment: CDR1 MNHNS and CDR2 SASEGT. With V trimmed by 4 bases and J by 0 bases, 4 bases remained unmatched. Here the CDR3 reads CASSGASGRASYEQYF. The CDR3 DNA reads TGTGCCAGCAGTGGCGCTAGCGGGAGGGCCTCCTACGAGCAGTACTTC.

The chain recombines TRBV2 with TRBJ1-3; D unclear. CDR3 length equals 14 residues. Germline CDR1 SNHLY, CDR2 FYNNEI. V was clipped by 1 base and J by 2 bases, with 6 bases between them. This CDR3 is CASSEGFPGNTIYF. The CDR3 DNA is TGTGCCAGCAGTGAAGGATTTCCTGGAAACACCATATATTTT.

The rearrangement links TRBV13 to TRBJ1-1; no firm D call. With 3 bases removed from V and 0 bases from J, the gap between germline ends came to 8 bases. CDR3 length: 14 amino acids. Germline CDR1 reads PRHDT; CDR2 reads FYEKMQ (reference sequence). The CDR3 loop reads CASSLGSMNTEAFF. For the CDR3, the DNA is TGTGCCAGCAGCTTGGGCAGCATGAACACTGAAGCTTTCTTT. Full variable domain (rest looked up from reference TRBV13 and TRBJ1-1): AAGVIQSPRHLIKEKRETATLKCYPIPRHDTVYWYQQGPGQDPQFLISFYEKMQSDKGSIPDRFSAQQFSDYHSELNMSSLELGDSALYFCASSLGSMNTEAFFGQGTRLTVV.

This CDR3 reads CASSPWAGSPSYEQYF. In nucleotides, the CDR3 is TGCGCCAGCAGCCCGTGGGCGGGCTCTCCCTCCTACGAGCAGTACTTC. The chain combines TRBV4-1 with TRBJ2-7; D may be TRBD2 (5 bases). CDR1 and CDR2 (germline): MGHRA, YSYEKL. The V gene lost 4 bases and the J gene lost 0 bases, with 16 bases spanning the gap. The CDR3 consists of 16 residues.

The chain uses TRBV5-3 and TRBJ2-7, with D perhaps TRBD1 (6 bases). TRBV5-3 is annotated as an ORF whose role is uncertain. This CDR3 has 15 amino acids. V was cut by 3 bases and J by 5 bases, with 18 bases left in between. CDR3 in amino acids: CARSSGTSLRDEQYF. CDR3 coding DNA: TGTGCCAGAAGCTCCGGGACAAGTTTAAGGGACGAGCAGTACTTC.

Comments on this clone: Other nucleotide sequences in the sample specify the same CDR3. For the CDR3, the DNA is TGTGCCAGCAGCTTAGGGAACAATGAGCAGTTCTTC. Protein product: CASSLGNNEQFF. V and J are TRBV7-9 and TRBJ2-1; D gene ambiguous. CDR1 and CDR2 (germline): SEHNR, FQNEAQ (reference sequence). The V end was cut by 1 base, the J end by 5 bases, with 3 bases between. The CDR3 is 12 residues long.

The chain uses TRBV11-3 and TRBJ2-5; D not resolved. This CDR3 spans 14 amino acids. CDR1 is SGHNT, CDR2 YENEEA, per germline. V lost 6 bases and J 1 base, leaving 12 bases between the germline ends. The CDR3 region has the DNA TGTGCCAGCAGTTTACATCCGAGCCAAGAGACCCAGTACTTC. Translation gives CASSLHPSQETQYF.

The V and J genes are TRBV25-1 and TRBJ2-1; 7 bases align to TRBD2. The trim removed 6 bases at V and 4 bases at J, leaving 9 bases unmatched. CDR3 size: 15 residues. CDR1 MGHDK and CDR2 SYGVNS come from the germline V gene. The CDR3 protein is CASRSGGSVYNEQFF. For the CDR3, the DNA is TGTGCCAGCAGGTCGGGCGGGAGTGTTTACAATGAGCAGTTCTTC. Variable domain in full (rest from reference TRBV25-1 and TRBJ2-1): EADIYQTPRYLVIGTGKKITLECSQTMGHDKMYWYQQDPGMELHLIHYSYGVNSTEKGDLSSESTVSRIRTEHFPLTLESARPSHTSQYLCASRSGGSVYNEQFFGPGTRLTVL.

To note about this clone: Distinct nucleotide sequences in the sample also encode this CDR3. The DNA of the CDR3 is TGCAGTGCCCCCGGTTACAATGAGCAGTTCTTC. This codes for CSAPGYNEQFF. V is TRBV20-1 and J is TRBJ2-1, with D uncertain. The V gene's germline CDR1 is DFQATT and CDR2 SNEGSKA (reference sequence). CDR3 length: 11 amino acids. The V gene lost 6 bases and the J gene lost 4 bases, with 7 bases spanning the gap.

The rearrangement uses TRBV6-5 and TRBJ2-7; 8 positions agree with TRBD1. This CDR3 has 14 residues. Germline V lookup: CDR1 MNHEY, CDR2 SVGAGI. With V trimmed by 0 bases and J by 6 bases, 4 bases remained unmatched. The CDR3 spells CASSYSVRGPEQYF. For the CDR3, the DNA is TGTGCCAGCAGTTACTCGGTCAGGGGGCCCGAGCAGTACTTC.

V is TRBV14 and J is TRBJ2-3; D possibly corresponds to TRBD2 (6 bases). In germline, CDR1 is SGHDN, CDR2 FVKESK. The V end was cut by 1 base, the J end by 1 base, with 9 bases between. The CDR3 length is 15 residues. Here the CDR3 reads CASSQVWGGTDTQYF. DNA of the CDR3: TGTGCCAGCAGCCAAGTATGGGGGGGCACAGATACGCAGTATTTT.

The chain joins TRBV9 to TRBJ2-1; 8 positions agree with TRBD2. J was trimmed by 3 bases and V by 1 base; bases with no gene match: 3. CDR1 and CDR2 from the germline V gene are SGDLS and YYNGEE. The CDR3 is 15 residues long. The CDR3 DNA is TGTGCCAGCAGCGTAAGCGGGAGCTTCTACAATGAGCAGTTCTTC. It specifies CASSVSGSFYNEQFF. Using reference TRBV9 and TRBJ2-1 for the parts outside the CDR3, the full variable domain is DSGVTQTPKHLITATGQRVTLRCSPRSGDLSVYWYQQSLDQGLQFLIQYYNGEERAKGNILERFSAQQFPDLHSELNLSSLELGDSALYFCASSVSGSFYNEQFFGPGTRLTVL.